A selection of T cell receptor beta chains follows, all from one sample in a study of T cells after yellow fever vaccination. Using its own MiXCR run on the 5' RACE reads, TCRdb lists one record per CDR3 protein. The table has a few hundred thousand distinct CDR3 sequences, 6.9% seen once. Sequenced material: CD4+ T cells sorted from PBMCs, taken 15 days after the yellow fever booster vaccination. The receptors come from a man in his thirties or forties who received the YFV17D yellow fever vaccine. CDR3s leave out the opening cysteine and the closing phenylalanine or tryptophan. Each record gives: V gene, J gene, CDR3 protein.

>TRBV2|TRBJ1-3
ASSEEGSGNTIY
>TRBV28|TRBJ2-3
ASSGSTDTHY
>TRBV28|TRBJ2-5
ASSEGRAGETQY
>TRBV5-1|TRBJ2-4
ASSSGQGGGNIQY
>TRBV18|TRBJ2-7
ASSPVAGPYEQY
>TRBV7-2|TRBJ2-7
ASSLRDRGGHEQY
>TRBV3-1|TRBJ2-7
ASSQGGPEY
>TRBV12-1|TRBJ2-5
ASSFVLAGLRETQY
>TRBV29-1|TRBJ2-7
SYATGGWEQY
>TRBV6-5|TRBJ2-1
ASSYSFLVTHEQF
>TRBV7-8|TRBJ2-7
ASSLALGEQY